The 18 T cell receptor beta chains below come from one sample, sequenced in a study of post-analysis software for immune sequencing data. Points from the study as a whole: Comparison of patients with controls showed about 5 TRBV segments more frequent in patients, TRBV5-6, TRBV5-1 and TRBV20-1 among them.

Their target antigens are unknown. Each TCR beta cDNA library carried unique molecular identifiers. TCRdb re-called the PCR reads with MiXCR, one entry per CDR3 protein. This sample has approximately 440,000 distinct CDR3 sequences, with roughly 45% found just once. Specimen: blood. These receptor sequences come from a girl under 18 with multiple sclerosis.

CDR3: CASSSRAGVNTEAFF. The CDR3 DNA follows: TGTGCCAGCAGCTCACGGGCGGGGGTCAACACTGAAGCTTTCTTT. The chain couples TRBV7-6 to TRBJ1-1, with TRBD1 as a possible D gene (5 bases). Germline V CDR1 and CDR2: SGHVS, FNYEAQ. The CDR3 has 15 amino acids. The V gene lost 4 bases and the J gene lost 2 bases, with 14 bases spanning the gap.

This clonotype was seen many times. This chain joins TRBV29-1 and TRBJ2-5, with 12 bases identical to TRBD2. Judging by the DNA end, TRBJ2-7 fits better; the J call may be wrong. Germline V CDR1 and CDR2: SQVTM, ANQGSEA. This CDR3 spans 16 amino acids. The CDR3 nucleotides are TGCAGCGTTTCGGGCTGGTCTAGCGGGAGGGGCGGCGAGCAGTACTTC. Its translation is CSVSGWSSGRGGEQYF.

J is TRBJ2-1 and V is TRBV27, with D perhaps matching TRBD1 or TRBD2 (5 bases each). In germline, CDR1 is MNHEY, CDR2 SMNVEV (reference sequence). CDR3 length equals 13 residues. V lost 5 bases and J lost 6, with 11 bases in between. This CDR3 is CASSLTGANEQFF. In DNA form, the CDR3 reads TGTGCCAGCAGTCTGACCGGGGCCAATGAGCAGTTCTTC.

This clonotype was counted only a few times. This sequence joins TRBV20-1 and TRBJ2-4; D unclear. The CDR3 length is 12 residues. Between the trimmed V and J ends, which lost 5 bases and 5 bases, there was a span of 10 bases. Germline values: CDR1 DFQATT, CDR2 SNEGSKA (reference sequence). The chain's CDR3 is CSAFTVQNIQYF. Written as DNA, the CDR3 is TGCAGTGCTTTCACAGTTCAAAACATTCAGTACTTC.

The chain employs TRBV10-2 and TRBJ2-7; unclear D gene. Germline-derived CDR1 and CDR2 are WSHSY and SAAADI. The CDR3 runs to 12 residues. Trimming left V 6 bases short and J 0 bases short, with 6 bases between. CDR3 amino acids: CASSMGSYEQYF. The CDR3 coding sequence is TGCGCCAGCAGCATGGGCTCCTACGAGCAGTACTTC.

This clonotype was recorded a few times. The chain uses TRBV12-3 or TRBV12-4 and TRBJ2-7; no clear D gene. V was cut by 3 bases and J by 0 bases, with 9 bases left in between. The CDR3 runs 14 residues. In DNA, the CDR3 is TGTGCCAGCAGTTTTGGCTACCCCTCCTACGAGCAGTACTTC. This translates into CASSFGYPSYEQYF.

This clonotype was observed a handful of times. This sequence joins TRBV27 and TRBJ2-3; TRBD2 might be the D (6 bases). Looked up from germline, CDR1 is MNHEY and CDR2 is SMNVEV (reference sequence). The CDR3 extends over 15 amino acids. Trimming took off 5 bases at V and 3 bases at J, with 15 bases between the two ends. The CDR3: CASSTRDRGTDTQYF. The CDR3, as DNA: TGTGCCAGCAGTACCCGGGACCGGGGGACAGATACGCAGTATTTT.

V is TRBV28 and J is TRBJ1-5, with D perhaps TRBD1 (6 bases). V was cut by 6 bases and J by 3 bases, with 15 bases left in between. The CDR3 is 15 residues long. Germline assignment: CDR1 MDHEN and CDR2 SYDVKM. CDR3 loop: CASSPPAGANQPQHF. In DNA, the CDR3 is TGTGCCAGCAGCCCCCCCGCAGGGGCCAATCAGCCCCAGCATTTT.

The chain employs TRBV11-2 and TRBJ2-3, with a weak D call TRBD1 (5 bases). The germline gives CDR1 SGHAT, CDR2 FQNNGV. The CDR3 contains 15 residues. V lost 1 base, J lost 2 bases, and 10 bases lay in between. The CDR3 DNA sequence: TGTGCCAGCAGCTTAGGGCCAGGGATCACAGATACGCAGTATTTT. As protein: CASSLGPGITDTQYF. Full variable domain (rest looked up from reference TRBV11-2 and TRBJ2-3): EAGVAQSPRYKIIEKRQSVAFWCNPISGHATLYWYQQILGQGPKLLIQFQNNGVVDDSQLPKDRFSAERLKGVDSTLKIQPAKLEDSAVYLCASSLGPGITDTQYFGPGTRLTVL.

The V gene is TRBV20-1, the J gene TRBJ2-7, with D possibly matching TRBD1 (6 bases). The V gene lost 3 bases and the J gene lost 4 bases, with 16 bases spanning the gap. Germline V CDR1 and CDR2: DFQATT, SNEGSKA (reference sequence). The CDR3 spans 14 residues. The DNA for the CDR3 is TGCAGTGCTAGCCCAGGGAGAAGGGGGTACGAGCAGTACTTC. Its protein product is CSASPGRRGYEQYF.

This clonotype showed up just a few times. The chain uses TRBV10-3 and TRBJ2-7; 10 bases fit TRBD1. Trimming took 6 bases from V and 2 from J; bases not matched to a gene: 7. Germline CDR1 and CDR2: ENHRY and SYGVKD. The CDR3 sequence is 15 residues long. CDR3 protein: CAIRDAGTGAYEQYF. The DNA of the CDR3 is TGTGCCATCAGAGACGCCGGGACAGGGGCCTACGAGCAGTACTTC.

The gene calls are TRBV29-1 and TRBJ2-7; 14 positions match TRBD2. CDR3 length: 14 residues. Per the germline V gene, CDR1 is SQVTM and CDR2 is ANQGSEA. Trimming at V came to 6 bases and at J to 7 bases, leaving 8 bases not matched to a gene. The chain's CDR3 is CSVTTSGRGTEQYF. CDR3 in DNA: TGCAGCGTCACGACTAGCGGGAGGGGTACGGAGCAGTACTTC.

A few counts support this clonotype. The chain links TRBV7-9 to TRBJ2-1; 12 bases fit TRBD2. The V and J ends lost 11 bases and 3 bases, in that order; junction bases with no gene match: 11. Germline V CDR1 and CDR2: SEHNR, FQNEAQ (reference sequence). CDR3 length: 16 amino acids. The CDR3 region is CAGEGTSGLDYNEQFF. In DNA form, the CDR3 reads TGTGCCGGGGAAGGGACTAGCGGGCTTGACTACAATGAGCAGTTCTTC.

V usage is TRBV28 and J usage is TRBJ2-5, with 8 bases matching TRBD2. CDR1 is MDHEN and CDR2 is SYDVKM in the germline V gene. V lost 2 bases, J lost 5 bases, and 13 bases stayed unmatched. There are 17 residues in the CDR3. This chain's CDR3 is CASSLAAAGEIWETQYF. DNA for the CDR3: TGTGCCAGCAGTTTAGCGGCAGCGGGAGAGATATGGGAGACCCAGTACTTC.

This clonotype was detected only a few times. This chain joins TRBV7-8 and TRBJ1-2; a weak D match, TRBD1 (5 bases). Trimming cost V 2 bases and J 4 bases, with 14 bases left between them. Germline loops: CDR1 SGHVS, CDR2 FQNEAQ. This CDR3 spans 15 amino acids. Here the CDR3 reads CASSLSGTLSYGYTF. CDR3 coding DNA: TGTGCCAGCAGCTTAAGCGGGACCCTATCCTATGGCTACACCTTC.

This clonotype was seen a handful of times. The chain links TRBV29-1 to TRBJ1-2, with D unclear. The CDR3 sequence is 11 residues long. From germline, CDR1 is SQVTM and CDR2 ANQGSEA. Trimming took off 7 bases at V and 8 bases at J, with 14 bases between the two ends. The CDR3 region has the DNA TGCAGCGCCGAGGGAGGGCAAGGCTACACCTTC. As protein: CSAEGGQGYTF.

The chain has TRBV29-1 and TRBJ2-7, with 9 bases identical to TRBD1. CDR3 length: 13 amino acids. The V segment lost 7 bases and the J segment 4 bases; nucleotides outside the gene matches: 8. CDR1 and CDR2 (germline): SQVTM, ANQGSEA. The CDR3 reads CSARQGVGYEQYF. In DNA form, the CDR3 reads TGCAGCGCACGACAGGGGGTCGGGTACGAGCAGTACTTC.

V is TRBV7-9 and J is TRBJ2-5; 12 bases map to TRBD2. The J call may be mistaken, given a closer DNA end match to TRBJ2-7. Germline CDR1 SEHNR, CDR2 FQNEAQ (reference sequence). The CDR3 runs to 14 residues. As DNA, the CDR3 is TGTGCCAGCAGGACTAGCGGGGGCACCTACGAGCAGTACTTC. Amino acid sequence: CASRTSGGTYEQYF.